Shown below are 15 T cell receptor beta chains from a single sample sequenced in a study of blood T cell repertoires in COVID-19. Only in-frame clones appear in the TCRdb table, and some are missing; sequencing was by immunoSEQ multiplex PCR. This sample has roughly 170,000 clones, with around four fifths found just once. What was sequenced was PBMCs or T cells enriched from blood (not recorded which). These receptor sequences come from a woman aged 50 to 60 in a cohort exposed to, infected with or recovered from COVID-19 (not recorded which).

This chain links TRBV14 with TRBJ1-2; TRBD1 is a possible D gene (5 bases). Trimming left V 4 bases short and J 7 bases short, with 22 bases between. The CDR3 has 16 amino acids. Germline V CDR1 and CDR2: SGHDN, FVKESK. DNA for the CDR3: TGTGCCAGCAGCCCACACCAAGAAGTGGGGGGTGCTGGCTACACCTTC. Translated, it gives CASSPHQEVGGAGYTF. The entire variable domain, with the rest obtained from reference TRBV14 and TRBJ1-2, is as follows: EAGVTQFPSHSVIEKGQTVTLRCDPISGHDNLYWYRRVMGKEIKFLLHFVKESKQDESGMPNNRFLAERTGGTYSTLKVQPAELEDSGVYFCASSPHQEVGGAGYTFGSGTRLTVV.

This chain joins TRBV24-1 and TRBJ1-5; the match to TRBD1 covers 8 bases. The CDR3 covers 13 residues. V dropped 9 bases and J dropped 2; count of bases not matched to a gene: 2. CDR1 is KGHDR, CDR2 SFDVKD, per germline. The CDR3 is CATSTGGNQPQHF. CDR3 coding DNA: TGTGCCACCTCGACAGGGGGCAATCAGCCCCAGCATTTT.

The chain uses TRBV5-4 and TRBJ1-1; D is undetermined. The CDR3 loop spans 11 amino acids. The germline CDR1 and CDR2 sequences are SGHNT and YYREEE (reference sequence). The V gene lost 5 bases and the J gene lost 3 bases, with 5 bases spanning the gap. This CDR3 reads CASRSDTEAFF. The CDR3 nucleotides read TGTGCCAGCAGATCGGACACTGAAGCTTTCTTT.

The rearrangement uses TRBV2 and TRBJ1-1; 7 bases align to TRBD1. Germline values: CDR1 SNHLY, CDR2 FYNNEI. The CDR3 has 16 amino acids. V was pared by 5 bases and J by 6 bases, with 15 bases of the junction left unmatched. DNA of the CDR3: TGTGCCAGCAGTCCTTTTTCCCCGGACAGGATAGCTGAAGCTTTCTTT. Residues: CASSPFSPDRIAEAFF.

This rearrangement joins TRBV7-2 to TRBJ1-2; 8 nucleotides line up with TRBD1. V shed 1 base, J shed 2 bases, and the junction held 6 bases outside the gene matches. The germline V gene has CDR1 SGHTA and CDR2 FQGNSA. CDR3 length: 16 amino acids. The CDR3: CASSLVRTGINYGYTF. CDR3 in DNA: TGTGCCAGCAGCTTAGTGAGGACAGGGATCAACTATGGCTACACCTTC.

The chain links TRBV19 to TRBJ2-7, with 11 bases lining up with TRBD2. V shed 5 bases, J shed 3 bases, and the junction held 12 bases outside the gene matches. Germline lookup yields CDR1 LNHDA and CDR2 SQIVND (reference sequence). CDR3 length equals 17 residues. DNA of the CDR3: TGTGCCAGTAGTCCGTCTGAGGGACTAGCGGTTTACTACGAGCAGTACTTC. Translated, it gives CASSPSEGLAVYYEQYF.

V usage is TRBV19 and J usage is TRBJ1-1; D is undetermined. V shed 6 bases and J shed 4 bases, with 15 bases lying between them. CDR1 is LNHDA and CDR2 is SQIVND in the germline V gene (reference sequence). The CDR3 is made up of 14 amino acids. The CDR3 protein is CASRTGRASTEAFF. CDR3 sequence (DNA): TGTGCCAGTAGGACGGGGAGGGCCTCCACTGAAGCTTTCTTT.

The chain recombines TRBV5-6 with TRBJ1-3; 7 bases are shared with TRBD1. CDR1 and CDR2 (germline): SGHDT, YYEEEE. The CDR3 has 14 amino acids. V lost 4 bases and J lost 2; bases outside the gene matches: 3. The DNA of the CDR3 is TGTGCCAGCAGCCCCGACAGGGCTGGAAACACCATATATTTT. This sequence encodes CASSPDRAGNTIYF.

This clone was seen only once. This chain links TRBV27 with TRBJ1-6, with a weak D call TRBD1 (5 bases). This CDR3 has 17 residues. V was trimmed by 3 bases and J by 9 bases, leaving 21 bases between them. From germline, CDR1 is MNHEY and CDR2 SMNVEV (reference sequence). CDR3 nucleotide sequence: TGTGCCAGCAGTTTTCGGCAGGACACCAGGAATATTTCACCCCTCCACTTT. Translated: CASSFRQDTRNISPLHF.

The chain carries TRBV4-3 and TRBJ2-1; D not resolved. Germline V gene data show CDR1 as LGHNA and CDR2 as YSLEER. Trimming cost V 0 bases and J 5 bases, with 11 bases left between them. The CDR3 length is 15 residues. The CDR3 spells CASSQDRLQNNEQFF. In nucleotides, the CDR3 is TGCGCCAGCAGCCAAGATCGTTTGCAGAACAATGAGCAGTTCTTC.

With regard to this clone: The same CDR3 also results from other DNA sequences found in this sample. The V call is TRBV28, the J call TRBJ1-2, with 8 bases identical to TRBD1. This CDR3 region has 13 residues. The V segment lost 5 bases and the J segment 5 bases; nucleotides outside the gene matches: 4. Germline CDR1 MDHEN, CDR2 SYDVKM. CDR3 coding DNA: TGTGCCAGCAGTCTGACAGGGGTGTATGGCTACACCTTC. Residues: CASSLTGVYGYTF.

V gene TRBV9 combines with J gene TRBJ2-5, with D hard to call. The CDR3 covers 14 residues. Germline-derived CDR1 and CDR2 are SGDLS and YYNGEE. The germline V and J ends were trimmed by 0 bases and 0 bases, with 6 bases remaining between them. CDR3 residues: CASSVDPDQETQYF. The CDR3, as DNA: TGTGCCAGCAGCGTAGACCCAGACCAAGAGACCCAGTACTTC.

The rearrangement links TRBV3-1 (or the pseudogene TRBV3-2) to TRBJ2-2; D gene unclear. The CDR3 has 11 residues. Germline CDR1 is LGHDT and CDR2 is YNNKEL (reference sequence). V lost 5 bases to trimming and J lost 5 bases, with 3 bases between them. This CDR3 reads CASSTTGELFF. In DNA, the CDR3 is TGTGCCAGCAGCACTACCGGGGAGCTGTTTTTT.

The V and J genes are TRBV18 and TRBJ2-2, with D tentatively TRBD2 (6 bases). The length of the CDR3 is 15 residues. Germline V gives CDR1 KGHSH, CDR2 LQKENI. Trimming left V 1 base short and J 2 bases short, with 8 bases between. CDR3 residues: CASSPRGVNTGELFF. In DNA form, the CDR3 reads TGTGCCAGCTCACCACGCGGGGTTAACACCGGGGAGCTGTTTTTT.

The chain uses TRBV18 and TRBJ1-6, with 9 bases aligning to TRBD1. The CDR3 length is 17 residues. V was clipped by 3 bases and J by 4 bases; unmatched bases: 7. Germline V lookup: CDR1 KGHSH, CDR2 LQKENI. CDR3 nucleotides: TGTGCCAGCTCACCTGACAGGGGGTTACGGTATAATTCACCCCTCCACTTT. Translated: CASSPDRGLRYNSPLHF.